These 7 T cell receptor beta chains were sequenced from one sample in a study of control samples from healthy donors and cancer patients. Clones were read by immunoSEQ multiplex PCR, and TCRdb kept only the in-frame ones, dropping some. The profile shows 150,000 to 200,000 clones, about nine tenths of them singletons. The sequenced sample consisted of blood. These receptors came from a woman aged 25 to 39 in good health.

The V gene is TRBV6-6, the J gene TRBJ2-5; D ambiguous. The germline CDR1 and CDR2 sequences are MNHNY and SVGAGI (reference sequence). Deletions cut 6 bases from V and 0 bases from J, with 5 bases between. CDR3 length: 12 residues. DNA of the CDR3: TGTGCCAGCAGGCAGTACCAAGAGACCCAGTACTTC. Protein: CASRQYQETQYF.

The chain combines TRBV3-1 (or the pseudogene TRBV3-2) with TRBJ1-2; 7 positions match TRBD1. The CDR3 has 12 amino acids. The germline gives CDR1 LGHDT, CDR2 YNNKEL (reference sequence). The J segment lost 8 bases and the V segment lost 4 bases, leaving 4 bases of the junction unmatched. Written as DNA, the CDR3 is TGTGCCAGCAGCCTCACAGGGGACGGCTACACCTTC. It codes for CASSLTGDGYTF.

Here the CDR3 reads CASSLALVGTGELFF. CDR3 in DNA: TGTGCCAGCAGCTTAGCACTAGTGGGGACCGGGGAGCTGTTTTTT. V and J are TRBV7-9 and TRBJ2-2, with D possibly matching TRBD2 (5 bases). The germline V and J ends were trimmed by 0 bases and 5 bases, with 10 bases remaining between them. The CDR3 runs 15 residues. The V gene's germline CDR1 is SEHNR and CDR2 FQNEAQ (reference sequence).

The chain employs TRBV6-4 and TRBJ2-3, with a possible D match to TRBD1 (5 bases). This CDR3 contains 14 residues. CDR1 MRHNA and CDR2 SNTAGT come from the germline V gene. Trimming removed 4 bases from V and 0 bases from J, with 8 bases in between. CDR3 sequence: CASSGQSSTDTQYF. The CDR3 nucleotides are TGTGCCAGCAGTGGACAGAGTAGCACAGATACGCAGTATTTT.

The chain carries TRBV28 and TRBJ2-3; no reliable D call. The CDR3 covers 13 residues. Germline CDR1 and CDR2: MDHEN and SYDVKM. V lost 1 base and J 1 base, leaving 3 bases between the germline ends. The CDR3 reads CASSLSGTDTQYF. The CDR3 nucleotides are TGTGCCAGCAGTTTATCCGGCACAGATACGCAGTATTTT.

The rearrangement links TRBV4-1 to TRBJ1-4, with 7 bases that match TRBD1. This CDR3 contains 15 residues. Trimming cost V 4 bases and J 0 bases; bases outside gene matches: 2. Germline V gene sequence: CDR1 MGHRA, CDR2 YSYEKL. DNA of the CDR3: TGCGCCAGCAGCCCGACAGGGACAACTAATGAAAAACTGTTTTTT. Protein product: CASSPTGTTNEKLFF.

The CDR3 is CASSESRGARGYTF. The DNA of the CDR3 is TGTGCCAGCAGTGAATCACGGGGGGCGCGAGGCTACACCTTC. V gene TRBV25-1 combines with J gene TRBJ1-2, with D perhaps TRBD1 (6 bases). Trimming left V 1 base short and J 8 bases short, with 14 bases between. The CDR3 has 14 residues. Germline CDR1 and CDR2: MGHDK and SYGVNS.